Listed here is a single T cell receptor beta chain. Its antigen is undetermined. The data are from a study of T cell responses to AZD1222 COVID-19 vaccine. Using immunoSEQ multiplex PCR, the repertoire was profiled, and TCRdb retains in-frame clones only, with some absent. The sample holds 80,000 to 100,000 clones, 88% seen once. General study results and limits: CD4 TCRs linked to vaccination spanned spike, dominating at 160-218 and 743-854.

V was pared by 2 bases and J by 0 bases, with 26 bases between. Looked up from germline, CDR1 is LGHNT and CDR2 is FRNRAP. The CDR3 runs to 22 residues. The V gene is TRBV12-5, the J gene TRBJ1-6, with a possible D match to TRBD1 (5 bases). Sequencing used peripheral blood, obtained on day 0 of MenACWY control vaccination. The sequence came from an adult in good health. The CDR3 here is CASGLTPGTGKIPSSYNSPLHF. The CDR3 DNA reads TGTGCTAGTGGTTTGACCCCCGGGACTGGGAAAATTCCGAGCTCCTATAATTCACCCCTCCACTTT.